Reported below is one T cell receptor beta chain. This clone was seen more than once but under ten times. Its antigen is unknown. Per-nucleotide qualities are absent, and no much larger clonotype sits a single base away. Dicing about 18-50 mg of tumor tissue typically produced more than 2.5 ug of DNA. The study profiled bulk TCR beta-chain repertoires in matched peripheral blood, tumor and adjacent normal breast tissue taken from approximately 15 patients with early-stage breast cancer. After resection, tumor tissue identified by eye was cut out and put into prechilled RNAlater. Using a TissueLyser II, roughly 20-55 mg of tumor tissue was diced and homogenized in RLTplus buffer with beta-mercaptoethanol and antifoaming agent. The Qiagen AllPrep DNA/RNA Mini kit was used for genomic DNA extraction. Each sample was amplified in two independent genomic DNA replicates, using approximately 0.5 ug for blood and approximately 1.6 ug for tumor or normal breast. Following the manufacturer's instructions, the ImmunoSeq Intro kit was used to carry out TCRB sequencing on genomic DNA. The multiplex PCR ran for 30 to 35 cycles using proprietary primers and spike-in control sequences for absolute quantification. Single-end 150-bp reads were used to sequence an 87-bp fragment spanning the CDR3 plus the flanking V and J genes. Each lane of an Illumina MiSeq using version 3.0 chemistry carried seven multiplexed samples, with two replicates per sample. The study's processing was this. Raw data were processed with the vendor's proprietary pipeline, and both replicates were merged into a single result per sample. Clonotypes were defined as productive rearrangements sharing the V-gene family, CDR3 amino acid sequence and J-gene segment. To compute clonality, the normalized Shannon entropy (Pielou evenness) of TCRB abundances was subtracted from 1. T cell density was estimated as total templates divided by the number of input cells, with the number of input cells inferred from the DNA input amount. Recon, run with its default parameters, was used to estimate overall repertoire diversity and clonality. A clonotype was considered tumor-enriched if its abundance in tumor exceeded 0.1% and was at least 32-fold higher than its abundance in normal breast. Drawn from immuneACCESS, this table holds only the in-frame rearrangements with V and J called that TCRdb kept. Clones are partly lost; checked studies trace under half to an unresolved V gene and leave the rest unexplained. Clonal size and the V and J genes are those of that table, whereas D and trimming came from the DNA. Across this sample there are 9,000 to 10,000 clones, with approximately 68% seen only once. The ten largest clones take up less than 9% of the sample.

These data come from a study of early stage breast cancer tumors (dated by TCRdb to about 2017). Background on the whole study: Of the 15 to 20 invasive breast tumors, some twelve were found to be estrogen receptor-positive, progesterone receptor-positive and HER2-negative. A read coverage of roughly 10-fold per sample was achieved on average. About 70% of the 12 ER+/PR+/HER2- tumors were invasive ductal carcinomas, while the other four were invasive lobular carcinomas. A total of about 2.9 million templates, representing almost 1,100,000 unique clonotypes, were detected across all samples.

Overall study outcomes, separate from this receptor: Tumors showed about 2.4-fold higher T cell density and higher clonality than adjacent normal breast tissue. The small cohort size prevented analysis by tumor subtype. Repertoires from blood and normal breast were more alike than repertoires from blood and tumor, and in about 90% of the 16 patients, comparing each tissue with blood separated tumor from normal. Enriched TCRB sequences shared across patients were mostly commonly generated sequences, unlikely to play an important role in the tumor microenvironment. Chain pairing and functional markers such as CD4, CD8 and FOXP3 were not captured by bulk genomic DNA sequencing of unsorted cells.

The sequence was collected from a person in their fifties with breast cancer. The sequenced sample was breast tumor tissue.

The bases are TGTGCCAGCTCACTAATGGGACAGCTGACAGATACGCAGTATTTT. Its protein is CASSLMGQLTDTQYF. The V and J segments used are TRBV18 and TRBJ2-3, and TRBD1 matches 7 of the central bases. CDR1 and CDR2 (KGHSH, LQKENI) derive from the germline V gene. Including cysteine and phenylalanine, the CDR3 has 15 amino acids. Only the CDR3 region is kept as DNA, spanning 45 bases read in frame from base 1. The junction shows trimming of 4 bases on V and 3 bases on J, and the gene matches do not reach 7 bases of it.